These 31 T cell receptor beta chains were sequenced from one sample in a study of shared clonotypes between healthy human individuals. Clones were sequenced by immunoSEQ multiplex PCR, and TCRdb holds only the in-frame ones, with some missing. The sample includes approximately 1,000,000 clones, 60% to 85% seen only once; the top ten take 0.89%. The sample was memory CD4+ T cells from PBMCs. The sample's subset: CD45RA-negative fraction. These receptors came from a man aged 18 to 30 in good health. Some clones in this sample may be carry-over from other donors' samples.

The chain is built from TRBV5-6 and TRBJ1-2; 10 bases are shared with TRBD1. This CDR3 has 14 residues. CDR1 is SGHDT and CDR2 is YYEEEE in the germline V gene. Losses at the gene ends were 2 bases for V and 6 bases for J; bases not matched to a gene: 4. CDR3 sequence reads: CASSFKGTGDGYTF. The CDR3 region has the DNA TGTGCCAGCAGCTTTAAGGGGACAGGGGATGGCTACACCTTC.

The chain employs TRBV21-1 and TRBJ1-3. TRBV21-1 is recorded as a pseudogene. This CDR3 contains 19 residues. This CDR3 is CASSLPSQGGFLTGNTIYF. The DNA for the CDR3 is TGTGCCAGCAGCCTTCCAAGCCAGGGCGGGTTTTTGACGGGAAACACCATATATTTT.

This chain uses TRBV29-1 with TRBJ2-2, with unresolved D. In germline, CDR1 is SQVTM, CDR2 ANQGSEA. Trimming cost V 4 bases and J 4 bases, with 4 bases left between them. The CDR3 loop spans 11 amino acids. CDR3 sequence reads: CSVGSTGELFF. In DNA, the CDR3 is TGCAGCGTTGGTAGCACCGGGGAGCTGTTTTTT.

This clone was seen more than once but under ten times. The V gene is TRBV15, the J gene TRBJ1-5; D gene ambiguous. Trimming removed 0 bases from V and 16 bases from J, with 13 bases in between. Germline lookup yields CDR1 LNHNV and CDR2 YYDKDF (reference sequence). The CDR3 extends over 12 amino acids. In DNA, the CDR3 is TGTGCCACCAGCAGAGAGGGGAGGCCCTCACATTTT. The encoded protein is CATSREGRPSHF.

This clone has only a few counts. The chain is built from TRBV7-9 and TRBJ1-1; no clear D gene. V shed 4 bases and J shed 4 bases, with 13 bases lying between them. Germline V gene lookup returns CDR1 SEHNR and CDR2 FQNEAQ (reference sequence). This CDR3 is built from 14 residues. Here the CDR3 reads CASSSPLTRTEAFF. Here the CDR3 DNA reads TGTGCCAGCAGCTCCCCATTGACGCGCACTGAAGCTTTCTTT.

This clone was picked up a small number of times. The chain joins TRBV4-1 to TRBJ1-5; D unclear. Trimming took off 0 bases at V and 0 bases at J, with 15 bases between the two ends. This CDR3 has 18 amino acids. Germline values: CDR1 MGHRA, CDR2 YSYEKL. In nucleotides, the CDR3 is TGCGCCAGCAGCCAAGATGGTCCGGGAGGTGGTAGCAATCAGCCCCAGCATTTT. Translation gives CASSQDGPGGGSNQPQHF.

As to this clone: Germline is not matched at one junction end, which may reflect a read error. The chain combines TRBV29-1 with TRBJ1-1; D is possibly TRBD1 (5 bases). In germline, CDR1 is SQVTM, CDR2 ANQGSEA. This CDR3 contains 8 residues. The CDR3 region has the DNA TGCAGCGACGGGGGTGGAATCTTT. This encodes CSDGGGIF.

J is TRBJ2-5 and V is TRBV30; perhaps D is TRBD1 or TRBD2 (5 bases each). This CDR3 has 16 amino acids. Germline CDR1 reads GTSNPN; CDR2 reads SVGIG (reference sequence). The V and J ends lost 3 bases and 5 bases respectively, with 22 bases between them. Here the CDR3 reads CAWSHRGGTALETQYF. DNA for the CDR3: TGTGCCTGGAGCCATCGCGGTGGGACGGCTTTGGAGACCCAGTACTTC.

The chain links TRBV19 to TRBJ1-5; the D is unclear. Between the trimmed V and J ends, which lost 5 bases and 3 bases, there was a span of 14 bases. The CDR3 has 15 amino acids. Germline V gene lookup returns CDR1 LNHDA and CDR2 SQIVND (reference sequence). CDR3 DNA: TGTGCCAGTAGTGCCCTAGGGCAGTCCAATCAGCCCCAGCATTTT. Translated: CASSALGQSNQPQHF.

CDR3 in amino acids: CASSINSYSYNEQFF. The CDR3, as DNA: TGTGCCAGCAGCATTAACAGTTACTCCTACAATGAGCAGTTCTTC. This sequence joins TRBV11-3 and TRBJ2-1; D not certain. This CDR3 is built from 15 residues. Trimming took 5 bases from V and 0 from J, leaving 11 bases between them. Germline CDR1 and CDR2: SGHNT and YENEEA. The full variable domain, rest sourced from reference TRBV11-3 and TRBJ2-1, is EAGVVQSPRYKIIEKKQPVAFWCNPISGHNTLYWYLQNLGQGPELLIRYENEEAVDDSQLPKDRFSAERLKGVDSTLKIQPAELGDSAVYLCASSINSYSYNEQFFGPGTRLTVL.

The CDR3 nucleotides read TGTGCCAGCAGCTTGAAGGCTAGCCGCTACGAGCAGTACTTC. It is translated as CASSLKASRYEQYF. The rearrangement joins TRBV5-8 to TRBJ2-7, with a possible D match to TRBD2 (5 bases). CDR3 length equals 14 residues. V was clipped by 1 base and J by 3 bases, with 11 bases between them. Looked up from germline, CDR1 is SGHTS and CDR2 is YDEGEE.

This clone was counted a few times. The genes are TRBV5-1 and TRBJ2-1, with D perhaps matching TRBD2 (6 bases). The V and J ends lost 2 bases and 6 bases respectively, with 15 bases between them. There are 15 residues in the CDR3. CDR1 is SGHRS, CDR2 YFSETQ, per germline. This CDR3 is CASSFTITSSNEQFF. DNA of the CDR3: TGCGCCAGCAGCTTTACTATTACTAGCTCCAATGAGCAGTTCTTC.

Turning to this clone: A read error may explain this, as a much larger clone is one base away. The V gene is TRBV7-9, the J gene TRBJ1-1, with D possibly matching TRBD1 (6 bases). CDR1 is SEHNR, CDR2 FQNEAQ, per germline (reference sequence). V lost 3 bases, J lost 1 base, and 9 bases lay in between. The CDR3 runs 14 residues. This chain's CDR3 is CASSLETGNTEAFF. Written as DNA, the CDR3 is TGTGCCAGCAGCTTGGAGACAGGGAACACTGAAGCTTTCTTT.

The V gene is TRBV5-1, the J gene TRBJ2-5, with D possibly matching TRBD1 (5 bases). Germline V gene data show CDR1 as SGHRS and CDR2 as YFSETQ. The CDR3 has 13 amino acids. Trimming pared 2 bases from V and 4 bases from J, leaving 9 bases between. CDR3 region: CASSFQGRETQYF. CDR3 DNA sequence: TGCGCCAGCAGCTTCCAGGGAAGAGAGACCCAGTACTTC.

The V and J genes are TRBV5-1 and TRBJ1-5; D possibly corresponds to TRBD1 (5 bases). The CDR3 is made up of 15 amino acids. Trimming stripped 3 bases from V and 9 bases from J, with 19 bases between. Germline-derived CDR1 and CDR2 are SGHRS and YFSETQ. Here the CDR3 DNA reads TGCGCCAGCAGCTGGGGCTTCGACAGTCGGGGGCCCCAGCATTTT. It yields the protein CASSWGFDSRGPQHF.

Details on this clone: The junction shows a germline mismatch at one end, possibly a read error. This chain uses TRBV5-1 with TRBJ2-3; a weak D match, TRBD1 (6 bases). Per the germline V gene, CDR1 is SGHRS and CDR2 is YFSETQ. The CDR3 is made up of 15 amino acids. DNA of the CDR3: TGCGCCAGCAGCTTGGAAGACAGGCGCACCGATACGCAGTATTTT. This sequence encodes CASSLEDRRTDTQYF.

The chain uses TRBV5-1 and TRBJ1-2; D is undetermined. Per the germline V gene, CDR1 is SGHRS and CDR2 is YFSETQ. The CDR3 sequence is 13 residues long. V gave up 0 bases and J gave up 14 bases, with 17 bases separating them. The CDR3 protein is CASSLEDGRGWTF. CDR3 DNA sequence: TGCGCCAGCAGCTTGGAAGACGGACGAGGGTGGACCTTC.

The V call is TRBV30, the J call TRBJ2-2, with 9 bases lining up with TRBD2. V shed 0 bases, J shed 7 bases, and the junction held 9 bases outside the gene matches. CDR1 and CDR2 from the germline V gene are GTSNPN and SVGIG (reference sequence). The CDR3 sequence is 16 residues long. This chain's CDR3 is CAWSVPPSGKGGELFF. CDR3 nucleotides: TGTGCCTGGAGTGTACCTCCTAGCGGGAAAGGCGGGGAGCTGTTTTTT. The full variable domain, in which reference TRBV30 and TRBJ2-2 provide the parts outside the CDR3, is SQTIHQWPATLVQPVGSPLSLECTVEGTSNPNLYWYRQAAGRGLQLLFYSVGIGQISSEVPQNLSASRPQDRQFILSSKKLLLSDSGFYLCAWSVPPSGKGGELFFGEGSRLTVL.

This clone was observed once. This chain joins TRBV2 and TRBJ1-4; D ambiguous. Germline V gives CDR1 SNHLY, CDR2 FYNNEI. With 4 bases removed from V and 2 bases from J, the gap between germline ends came to 5 bases. This CDR3 comprises 13 residues. CDR3 DNA: TGTGCCAGCAGTGTAGGGACTAATGAAAAACTGTTTTTT. It specifies CASSVGTNEKLFF.

The chain carries TRBV13 and TRBJ2-3; D tentatively fits TRBD1 or TRBD2 (6 bases each). CDR3 length: 15 residues. V was shortened by 5 bases and J by 6 bases, with 18 bases between the two germline ends. In germline, CDR1 is PRHDT, CDR2 FYEKMQ (reference sequence). Here the CDR3 DNA reads TGTGCCAGCAGCCCAGTGGGGGGCGCATCGGATACGCAGTATTTT. Residues: CASSPVGGASDTQYF.

This sequence joins TRBV9 and TRBJ2-5, with D possibly being TRBD1 or TRBD2 (5 bases each). Trimming left V 1 base short and J 5 bases short, with 15 bases between. This CDR3 spans 15 amino acids. CDR1 SGDLS and CDR2 YYNGEE come from the germline V gene. The DNA of the CDR3 is TGTGCCAGCAGCGTATTGGCGAGGGACGGGGAGACCCAGTACTTC. It yields the protein CASSVLARDGETQYF.

This clone was seen a handful of times. The genes are TRBV7-2 and TRBJ1-2; D unresolved. Germline-derived CDR1 and CDR2 are SGHTA and FQGNSA. The CDR3 is 12 amino acids. Trimming took off 7 bases at V and 1 base at J, with 7 bases between the two ends. Here the CDR3 reads CASKQNNYGYTF. DNA of the CDR3: TGTGCCAGCAAACAAAATAACTATGGCTACACCTTC.

In its sample, this clone was seen many times. The chain is built from TRBV5-1 and TRBJ2-2, with no clear D. The CDR3 is 15 residues long. From germline, CDR1 is SGHRS and CDR2 YFSETQ. The ends were cut back, 3 bases at V and 8 bases at J, with 17 bases in the middle. CDR3 residues: CASSSLLLASGELFF. CDR3 coding DNA: TGCGCCAGCAGCTCGCTCTTGCTGGCCTCGGGGGAGCTGTTTTTT.

This rearrangement joins TRBV6-5 to TRBJ1-5; no clear D gene. V lost 8 bases and J lost 1, with 12 bases in between. The germline V gene has CDR1 MNHEY and CDR2 SVGAGI. The CDR3 spans 14 residues. CDR3 amino acids: CASSRTDSNQPQHF. Written as DNA, the CDR3 is TGTGCCAGCTCCCGGACGGACAGCAATCAGCCCCAGCATTTT.

This rearrangement joins TRBV9 to TRBJ2-3; perhaps TRBD2 as D (6 bases). The CDR3 is 14 amino acids. Trimming cost V 3 bases and J 7 bases, with 15 bases left between them. Germline CDR1 and CDR2: SGDLS and YYNGEE. The CDR3 region is CASSGRALLHTQYF. In nucleotides, the CDR3 is TGTGCCAGCAGCGGGAGGGCCCTCCTCCATACGCAGTATTTT.

The V and J genes are TRBV18 and TRBJ2-1; 7 bases map to TRBD1. The CDR3 is 14 residues long. Germline V lookup: CDR1 KGHSH, CDR2 LQKENI. J was trimmed by 4 bases and V by 2 bases; bases with no gene match: 2. CDR3 protein: CASSPSQGYNEQFF. Here the CDR3 DNA reads TGTGCCAGCTCACCATCACAGGGGTACAATGAGCAGTTCTTC.

On this clone: This same CDR3 is encoded by further DNA sequences in the sample. The chain combines TRBV6-1 with TRBJ2-7; D is ambiguous. V was pared by 4 bases and J by 7 bases, with 8 bases between. CDR3 length equals 11 residues. From germline, CDR1 is MNHNS and CDR2 SASEGT. The CDR3 bases are TGTGCCAGCAGTGCCAACTATGAGCAGTACTTC. Its protein is CASSANYEQYF.

The chain joins TRBV19 to TRBJ2-7, with TRBD2 as a possible D gene (6 bases). The CDR3 extends over 17 amino acids. The V and J ends lost 6 bases and 1 base respectively, with 22 bases between them. Per germline, CDR1 LNHDA and CDR2 SQIVND (reference sequence). CDR3 protein: CASRKGRTTTNSYEQYF. The DNA for the CDR3 is TGTGCCAGTAGGAAGGGACGGACTACTACCAATTCCTACGAGCAGTACTTC.

V and J are TRBV2 and TRBJ1-5; 8 bases agree with TRBD1. Trimming took 7 bases from V and 6 from J; bases not matched to a gene: 11. Germline V CDR1 and CDR2: SNHLY, FYNNEI. The CDR3 extends over 15 amino acids. The CDR3 nucleotides read TGTGCCAGCAAGGATCAGGGGGCGCCGGGTCAGCCCCAGCATTTT. Translating gives CASKDQGAPGQPQHF.

This clone was seen a few times. The DNA of the CDR3 is TGTGCCAGCAGCTTATGGCCCAACTCCTACAATGAGCAGTTCTTC. This codes for CASSLWPNSYNEQFF. The gene calls are TRBV7-9 and TRBJ2-1, with D unresolved. The V and J ends lost 2 bases and 0 bases respectively, with 8 bases between them. The CDR3 is made up of 15 amino acids. Per germline, CDR1 SEHNR and CDR2 FQNEAQ (reference sequence).

The chain recombines TRBV5-5 with TRBJ2-5; 11 positions agree with TRBD2. V gave up 0 bases and J gave up 2 bases; unmatched junction bases: 3. The CDR3 is 16 amino acids. Germline assignment: CDR1 SGHKS and CDR2 YYEKEE (reference sequence). The CDR3 region has the DNA TGTGCCAGCAGCTTGGTTGCTAGCGGGAGGCAAGAGACCCAGTACTTC. This gives the protein CASSLVASGRQETQYF. Looking up the rest from reference TRBV5-5 and TRBJ2-5 gives the full variable domain: DAGVTQSPTHLIKTRGQQVTLRCSPISGHKSVSWYQQVLGQGPQFIFQYYEKEERGRGNFPDRFSARQFPNYSSELNVNALLLGDSALYLCASSLVASGRQETQYFGPGTRLLVL.